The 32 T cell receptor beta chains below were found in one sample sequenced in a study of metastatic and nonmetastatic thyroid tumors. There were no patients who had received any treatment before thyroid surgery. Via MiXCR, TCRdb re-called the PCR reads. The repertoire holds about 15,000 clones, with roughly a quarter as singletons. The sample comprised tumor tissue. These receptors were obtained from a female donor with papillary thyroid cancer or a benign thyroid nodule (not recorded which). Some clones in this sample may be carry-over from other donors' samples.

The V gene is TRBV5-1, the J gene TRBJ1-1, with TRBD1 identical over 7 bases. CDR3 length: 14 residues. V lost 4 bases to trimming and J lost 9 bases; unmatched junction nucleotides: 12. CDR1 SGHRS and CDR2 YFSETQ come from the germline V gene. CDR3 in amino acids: CASSRSNTGDKAFF. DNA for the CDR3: TGCGCCAGCAGCCGATCAAACACAGGGGATAAAGCTTTCTTT. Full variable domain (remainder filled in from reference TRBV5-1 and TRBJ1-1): KAGVTQTPRYLIKTRGQQVTLSCSPISGHRSVSWYQQTPGQGLQFLFEYFSETQRNKGNFPGRFSGRQFSNSRSEMNVSTLELGDSALYLCASSRSNTGDKAFFGQGTRLTVV.

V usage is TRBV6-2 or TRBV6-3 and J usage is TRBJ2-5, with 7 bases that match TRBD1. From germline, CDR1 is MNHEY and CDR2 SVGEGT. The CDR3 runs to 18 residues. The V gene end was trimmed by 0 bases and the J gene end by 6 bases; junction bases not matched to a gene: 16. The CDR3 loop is CASSYSETTGTDWKTQYF. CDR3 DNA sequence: TGTGCCAGCAGTTACTCAGAGACTACCGGGACAGACTGGAAGACCCAGTACTTC.

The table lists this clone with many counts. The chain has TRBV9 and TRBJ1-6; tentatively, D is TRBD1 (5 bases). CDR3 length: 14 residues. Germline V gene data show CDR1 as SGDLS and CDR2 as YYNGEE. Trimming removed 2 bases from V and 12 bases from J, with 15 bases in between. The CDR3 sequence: CASSVSQAGGPLHF. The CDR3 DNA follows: TGTGCCAGCAGCGTCTCACAAGCCGGGGGACCCCTCCACTTT.

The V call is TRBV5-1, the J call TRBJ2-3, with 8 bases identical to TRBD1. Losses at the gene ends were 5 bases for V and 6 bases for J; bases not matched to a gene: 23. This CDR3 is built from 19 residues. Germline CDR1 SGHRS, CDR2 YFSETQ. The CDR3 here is CASSTSAQGALWPPDTQYF. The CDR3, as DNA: TGCGCCAGCAGTACATCCGCGCAGGGGGCGTTATGGCCACCCGATACGCAGTATTTT.

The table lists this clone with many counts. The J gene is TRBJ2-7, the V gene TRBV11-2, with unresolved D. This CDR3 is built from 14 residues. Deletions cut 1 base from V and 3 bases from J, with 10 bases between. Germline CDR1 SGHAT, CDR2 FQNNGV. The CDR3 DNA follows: TGTGCCAGCAGCTTAGTCGACGTAGTCTACGAGCAGTACTTC. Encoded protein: CASSLVDVVYEQYF.

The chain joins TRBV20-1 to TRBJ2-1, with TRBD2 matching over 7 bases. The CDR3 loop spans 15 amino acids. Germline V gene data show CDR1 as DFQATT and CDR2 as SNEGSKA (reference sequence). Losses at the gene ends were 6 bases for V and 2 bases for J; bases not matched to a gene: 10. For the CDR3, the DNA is TGCAGTGCGAAGAGGGCAGCGGGGACCTACAATGAGCAGTTCTTC. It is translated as CSAKRAAGTYNEQFF.

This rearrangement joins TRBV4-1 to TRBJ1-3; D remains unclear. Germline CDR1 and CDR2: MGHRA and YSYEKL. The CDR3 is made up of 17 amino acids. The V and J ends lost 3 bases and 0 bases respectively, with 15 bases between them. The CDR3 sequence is CASSQGQWAGSGNTIYF. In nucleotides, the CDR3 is TGCGCCAGCAGCCAGGGCCAATGGGCAGGCTCTGGAAACACCATATATTTT.

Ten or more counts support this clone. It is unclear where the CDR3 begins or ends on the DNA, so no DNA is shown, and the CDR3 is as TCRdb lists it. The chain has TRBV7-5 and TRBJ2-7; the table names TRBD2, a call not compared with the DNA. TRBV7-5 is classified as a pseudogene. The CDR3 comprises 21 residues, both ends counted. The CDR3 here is CISVPKALAKGDLPRRLEQYF.

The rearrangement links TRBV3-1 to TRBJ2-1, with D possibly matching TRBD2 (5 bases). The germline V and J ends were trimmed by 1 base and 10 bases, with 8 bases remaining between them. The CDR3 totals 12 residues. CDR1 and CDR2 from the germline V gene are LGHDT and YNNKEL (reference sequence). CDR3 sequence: CASSQVEVEQFF. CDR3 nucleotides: TGTGCCAGCAGCCAAGTGGAGGTGGAGCAGTTCTTC.

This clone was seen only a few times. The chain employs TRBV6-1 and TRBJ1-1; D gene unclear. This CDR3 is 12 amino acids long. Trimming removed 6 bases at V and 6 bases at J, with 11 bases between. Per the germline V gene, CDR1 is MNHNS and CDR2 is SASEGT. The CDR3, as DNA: TGTGCCAGCAGCTCTCACCGGGCTGAAGCTTTCTTT. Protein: CASSSHRAEAFF.

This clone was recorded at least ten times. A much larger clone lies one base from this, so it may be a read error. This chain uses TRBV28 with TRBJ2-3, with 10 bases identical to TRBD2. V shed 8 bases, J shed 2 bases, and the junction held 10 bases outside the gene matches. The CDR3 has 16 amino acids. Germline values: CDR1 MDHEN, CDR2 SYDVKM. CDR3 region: CASGGLAEDFTDTQYF. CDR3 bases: TGTGCCAGCGGAGGACTAGCGGAAGATTTCACAGATACGCAGTATTTT.

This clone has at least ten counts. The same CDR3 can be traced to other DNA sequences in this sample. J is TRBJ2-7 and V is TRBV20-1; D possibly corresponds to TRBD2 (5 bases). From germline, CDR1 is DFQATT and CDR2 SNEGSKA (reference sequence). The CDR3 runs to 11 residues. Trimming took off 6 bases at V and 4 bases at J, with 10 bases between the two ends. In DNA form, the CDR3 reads TGCAGTGCCGAAAGGGAGTACGAGCAGTACTTC. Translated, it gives CSAEREYEQYF.

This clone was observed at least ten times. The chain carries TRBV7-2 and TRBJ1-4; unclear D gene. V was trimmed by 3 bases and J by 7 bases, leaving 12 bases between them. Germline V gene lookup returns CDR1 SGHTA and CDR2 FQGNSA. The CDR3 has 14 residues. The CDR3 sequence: CASSFGRDAEKLFF. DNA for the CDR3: TGTGCCAGCAGCTTTGGCCGGGATGCTGAAAAACTGTTTTTT.

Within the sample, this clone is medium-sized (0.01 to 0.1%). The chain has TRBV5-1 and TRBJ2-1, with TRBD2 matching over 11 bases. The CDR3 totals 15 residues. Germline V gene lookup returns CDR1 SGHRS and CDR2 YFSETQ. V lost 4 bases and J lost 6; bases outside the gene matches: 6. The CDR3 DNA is TGCGCCAGCAGCCCCCTTGGGACTAGCGGCAATGAGCAGTTCTTC. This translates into CASSPLGTSGNEQFF. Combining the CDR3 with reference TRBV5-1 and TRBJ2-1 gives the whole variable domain KAGVTQTPRYLIKTRGQQVTLSCSPISGHRSVSWYQQTPGQGLQFLFEYFSETQRNKGNFPGRFSGRQFSNSRSEMNVSTLELGDSALYLCASSPLGTSGNEQFFGPGTRLTVL.

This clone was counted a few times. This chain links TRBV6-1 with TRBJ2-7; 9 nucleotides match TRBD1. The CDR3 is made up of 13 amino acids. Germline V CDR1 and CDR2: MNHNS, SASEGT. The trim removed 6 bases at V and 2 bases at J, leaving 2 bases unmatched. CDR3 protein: CASRNRGPYEQYF. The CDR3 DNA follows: TGTGCCAGCAGAAACAGGGGGCCCTACGAGCAGTACTTC.

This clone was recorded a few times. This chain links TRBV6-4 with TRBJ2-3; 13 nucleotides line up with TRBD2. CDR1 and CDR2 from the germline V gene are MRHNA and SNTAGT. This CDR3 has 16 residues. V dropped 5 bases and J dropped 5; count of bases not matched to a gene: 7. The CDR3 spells CASSPTSGGAKDTQYF. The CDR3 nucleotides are TGTGCCAGCAGTCCCACTAGCGGGGGGGCCAAAGATACGCAGTATTTT.

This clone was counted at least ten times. This CDR3 is CASSLESLARNEQYF. DNA of the CDR3: TGTGCCAGCAGCTTAGAATCCCTAGCGAGGAACGAGCAGTACTTC. This chain uses TRBV7-2 with TRBJ2-7; D may be TRBD2 (6 bases). Germline CDR1 is SGHTA and CDR2 is FQGNSA. The CDR3 spans 15 residues. V lost 1 base to trimming and J lost 5 bases, with 15 bases between them.

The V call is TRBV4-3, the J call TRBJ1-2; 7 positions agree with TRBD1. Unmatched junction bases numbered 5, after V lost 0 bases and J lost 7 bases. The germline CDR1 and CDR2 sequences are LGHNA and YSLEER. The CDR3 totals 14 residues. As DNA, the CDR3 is TGCGCCAGCAGCCAAGATATCAGGGGGGGTGGCTACACCTTC. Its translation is CASSQDIRGGGYTF.

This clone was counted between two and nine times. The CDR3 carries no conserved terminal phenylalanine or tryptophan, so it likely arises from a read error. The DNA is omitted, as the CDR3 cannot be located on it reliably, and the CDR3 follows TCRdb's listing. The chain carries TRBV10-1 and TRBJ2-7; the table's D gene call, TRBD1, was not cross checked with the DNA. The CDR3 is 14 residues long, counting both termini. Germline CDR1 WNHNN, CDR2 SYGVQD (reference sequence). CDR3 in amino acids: CASSDLGQGNEHYY.

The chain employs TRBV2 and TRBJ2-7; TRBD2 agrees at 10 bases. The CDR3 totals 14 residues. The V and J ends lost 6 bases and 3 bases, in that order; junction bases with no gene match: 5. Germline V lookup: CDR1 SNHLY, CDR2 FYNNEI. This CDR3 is CASSRTSGYYEQYF. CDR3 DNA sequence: TGTGCCAGCAGCAGGACTAGCGGTTACTACGAGCAGTACTTC.

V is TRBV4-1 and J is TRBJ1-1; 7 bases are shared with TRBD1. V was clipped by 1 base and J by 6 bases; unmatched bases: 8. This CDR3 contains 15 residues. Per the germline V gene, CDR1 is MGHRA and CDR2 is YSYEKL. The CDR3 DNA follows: TGCGCCAGCAGCCAAGCTGTGACAGGGCCAGCTGAAGCTTTCTTT. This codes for CASSQAVTGPAEAFF.

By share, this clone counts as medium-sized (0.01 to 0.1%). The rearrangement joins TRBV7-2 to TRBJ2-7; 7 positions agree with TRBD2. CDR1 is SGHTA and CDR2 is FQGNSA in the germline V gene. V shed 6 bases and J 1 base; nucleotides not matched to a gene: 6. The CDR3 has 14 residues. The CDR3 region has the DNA TGTGCCAGCAGAGTGGGAGGGCCGTCCTACGAGCAGTACTTC. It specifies CASRVGGPSYEQYF. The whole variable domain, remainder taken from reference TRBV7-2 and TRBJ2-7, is GAGVSQSPSNKVTEKGKDVELRCDPISGHTALYWYRQSLGQGLEFLIYFQGNSAPDKSGLPSDRFSAERTGGSVSTLTIQRTQQEDSAVYLCASRVGGPSYEQYFGPGTRLTVT.

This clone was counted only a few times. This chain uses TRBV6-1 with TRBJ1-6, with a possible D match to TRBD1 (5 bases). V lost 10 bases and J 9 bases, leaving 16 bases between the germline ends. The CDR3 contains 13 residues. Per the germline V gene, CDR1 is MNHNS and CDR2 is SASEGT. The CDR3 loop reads CAIQDGFSSPLHF. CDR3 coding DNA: TGTGCCATACAGGACGGGTTTAGTTCACCCCTCCACTTT.

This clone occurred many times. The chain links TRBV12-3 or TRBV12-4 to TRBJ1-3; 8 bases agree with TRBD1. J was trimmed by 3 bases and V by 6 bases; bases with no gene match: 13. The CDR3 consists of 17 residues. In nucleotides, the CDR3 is TGTGCCAGCAGCCGTTTAGGACAGGGAGTATTTGGAAACACCATATATTTT. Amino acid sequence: CASSRLGQGVFGNTIYF.

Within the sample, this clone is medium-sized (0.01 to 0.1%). CDR3 residues: CASSQGLQIGYTF. The CDR3 coding sequence is TGTGCCAGCAGCCAAGGATTACAGATTGGCTACACCTTC. The chain has TRBV7-2 and TRBJ1-2; D call uncertain. Germline V gene lookup returns CDR1 SGHTA and CDR2 FQGNSA. There are 13 residues in the CDR3. Trimming stripped 5 bases from V and 7 bases from J, with 14 bases between.

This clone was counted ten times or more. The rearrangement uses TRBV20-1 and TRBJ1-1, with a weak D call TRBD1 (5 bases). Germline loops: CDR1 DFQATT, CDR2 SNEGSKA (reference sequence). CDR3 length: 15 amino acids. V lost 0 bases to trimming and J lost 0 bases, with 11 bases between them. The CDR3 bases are TGCAGTGCTAGAGATTCCACAGGAATGAACACTGAAGCTTTCTTT. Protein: CSARDSTGMNTEAFF.

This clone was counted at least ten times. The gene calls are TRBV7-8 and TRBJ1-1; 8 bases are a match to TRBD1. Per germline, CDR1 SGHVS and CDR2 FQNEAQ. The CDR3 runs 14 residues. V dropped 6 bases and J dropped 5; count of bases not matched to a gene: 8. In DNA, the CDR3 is TGTGCCAGCAGACCAGGGGGCTTGGGGACTGAAGCTTTCTTT. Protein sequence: CASRPGGLGTEAFF.

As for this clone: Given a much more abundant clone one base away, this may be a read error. This CDR3 reads CASSPGVANTGELFF. CDR3 DNA: TGTGCCAGCAGCCCCGGGGTCGCGAACACCGGGGAGCTGTTTTTT. The rearrangement links TRBV7-9 to TRBJ2-2; TRBD2 might be the D (5 bases). Per germline, CDR1 SEHNR and CDR2 FQNEAQ (reference sequence). V lost 5 bases and J lost 0, with 10 bases in between. This CDR3 has 15 residues.

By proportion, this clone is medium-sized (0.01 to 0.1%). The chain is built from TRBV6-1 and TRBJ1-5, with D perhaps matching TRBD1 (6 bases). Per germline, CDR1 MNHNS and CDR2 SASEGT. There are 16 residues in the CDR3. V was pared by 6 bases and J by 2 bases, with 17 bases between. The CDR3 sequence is CASRYLRRGGNQPQHF. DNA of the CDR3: TGTGCCAGCAGATATCTCCGGAGGGGGGGCAATCAGCCCCAGCATTTT.

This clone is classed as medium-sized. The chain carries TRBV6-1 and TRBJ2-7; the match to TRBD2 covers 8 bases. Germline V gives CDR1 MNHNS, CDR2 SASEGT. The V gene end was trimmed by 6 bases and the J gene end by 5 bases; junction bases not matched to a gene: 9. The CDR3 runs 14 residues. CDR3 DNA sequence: TGTGCCAGCAGACCCGGGACTAGTTGGAACGAGCAGTACTTC. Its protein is CASRPGTSWNEQYF.

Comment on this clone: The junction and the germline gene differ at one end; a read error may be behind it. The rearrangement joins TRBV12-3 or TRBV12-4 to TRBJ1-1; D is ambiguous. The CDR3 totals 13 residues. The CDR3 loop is CASSFSRNIESFF. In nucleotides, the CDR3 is TGTGCCAGCAGTTTTTCCAGGAACATTGAATCTTTCTTT.

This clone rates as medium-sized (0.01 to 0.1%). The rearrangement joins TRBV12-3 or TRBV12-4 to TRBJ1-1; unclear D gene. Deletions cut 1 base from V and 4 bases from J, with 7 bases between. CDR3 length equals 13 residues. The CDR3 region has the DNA TGTGCCAGCAGTTTAGGCGAGGGCACTGAAGCTTTCTTT. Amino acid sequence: CASSLGEGTEAFF.